The clone carrying this T cell receptor beta chain was seen many times. Its specificity is unknown. The data belong to a study of identical twins. Overall study findings and caveats: Analyses of zero insertions could, in part, be confounded by invariant MAIT and iNKT cells. The study based its conclusions on cross-sectional statistical analysis and did not follow the same donors. Within beta out-of-frame sequences, the excess sharing observed between twins was weaker. Twin pairs' shared out-of-frame alpha sequences were enriched in low generation probability.

TCRdb re-derived calls from the 5' RACE reads in MiXCR, one entry per CDR3 protein. The table includes hundreds of thousands of distinct CDR3 sequences, about 9.4% detected once. Separately, the same data were catalogued under a study of yellow fever vaccine responses in identical twins.

The specimen was PBMCs. The clonotype comes from a woman aged 18-30 years in good health.

In nucleotides, the CDR3 is TGTGCCAGCAGTTTGGGAGTTGAAGCTTTCTTT. Its protein is CASSLGVEAFF. The gene calls are TRBV6-2 or TRBV6-3 and TRBJ1-1; D unclear. CDR1 MNHEY and CDR2 SVGEGT come from the germline V gene. Trimming removed 4 bases from V and 7 bases from J, with 7 bases in between. The CDR3 runs 11 residues.